The T cell receptor (beta chain) under discussion was sequenced for a study of read filtering for tumor transcriptome and immune sequencing. This clonotype has at least ten counts. Molecular barcoded adaptors covering alpha/delta and beta/gamma chains were used on 400 ng RNA. TCRdb itself ran the reads through MiXCR, one entry per CDR3 protein. This table has about 22,000 distinct CDR3 sequences, roughly 13% appearing once. Looked up from germline, CDR1 is SGHRS and CDR2 is YFSETQ. The CDR3 extends over 14 amino acids. V was shortened by 0 bases and J by 2 bases, with 8 bases between the two germline ends.

The TCR was taken from a donor at least 40 years old with multiple myeloma. The chain has TRBV5-1 and TRBJ2-5; D remains ambiguous. Sample: a population of CD138-negative cells sorted from bone marrow. The CDR3 coding sequence is TGCGCCAGCAGCTTGGCACATATTCAAGAGACCCAGTACTTC. Translating it yields CASSLAHIQETQYF.